These 9 T cell receptor beta chains originate from one sample sequenced in a study of shared clonotypes between healthy human individuals. Libraries were prepared by immunoSEQ multiplex PCR; TCRdb keeps only in-frame clonotypes and omits some of them. The sample has 490,000 or so clones, 79% seen once. The source material was PBMCs. These receptors were taken from a woman in her 40s in good health. Some clones in this sample may be carry-over from other donors' samples.

CDR3 sequence: CAWTPGLASHTQYF. As DNA, the CDR3 is TGTGCCTGGACTCCGGGACTAGCGAGCCATACGCAGTATTTT. The chain uses TRBV30 and TRBJ2-3; 10 positions match TRBD2. This CDR3 is built from 14 residues. J gave up 7 bases and V 4 bases, and 8 bases lay outside the gene matches. CDR1 is GTSNPN, CDR2 SVGIG, per germline (reference sequence).

This clone showed up many times. The V and J genes are TRBV2 and TRBJ1-1, with a tentative D call TRBD1 (6 bases). This CDR3 has 14 amino acids. Per germline, CDR1 SNHLY and CDR2 FYNNEI. Trimming left V 5 bases short and J 5 bases short, with 15 bases between. The CDR3 loop is CASSSGGRMTEAFF. CDR3 DNA sequence: TGTGCCAGCAGTTCGGGGGGGCGCATGACTGAAGCTTTCTTT.

The V and J genes are TRBV19 and TRBJ2-2; possibly TRBD1 for D (6 bases). Germline CDR1 and CDR2: LNHDA and SQIVND (reference sequence). The CDR3 totals 14 residues. Trimming pared 3 bases from V and 6 bases from J, leaving 11 bases between. CDR3 amino acids: CASSMGASSGELFF. Here the CDR3 DNA reads TGTGCCAGTAGTATGGGGGCATCGTCCGGGGAGCTGTTTTTT.

The rearrangement links TRBV7-2 to TRBJ1-1; D remains unclear. The CDR3 has 14 amino acids. V lost 6 bases and J 1 base, leaving 12 bases between the germline ends. Germline-derived CDR1 and CDR2 are SGHTA and FQGNSA. This chain's CDR3 is CASRFDGANTEAFF. The CDR3 DNA reads TGTGCCAGCAGGTTCGACGGAGCGAACACTGAAGCTTTCTTT.

The chain carries TRBV7-9 and TRBJ2-7; 15 nucleotides align to TRBD2. V lost 5 bases, J lost 7 bases, and 3 bases stayed unmatched. CDR3 length: 14 amino acids. From germline, CDR1 is SEHNR and CDR2 FQNEAQ (reference sequence). The CDR3 here is CASSRGTSGREQYF. CDR3 nucleotide sequence: TGTGCCAGCAGCCGCGGGACTAGCGGGAGGGAGCAGTACTTC.

This chain links TRBV9 with TRBJ2-3; 8 positions match TRBD2. Germline CDR1 is SGDLS and CDR2 is YYNGEE. The CDR3 is made up of 14 amino acids. V lost 6 bases to trimming and J lost 2 bases; unmatched junction nucleotides: 5. In DNA, the CDR3 is TGTGCCAGCAATACGGGAGGGCTCACAGATACGCAGTATTTT. Its protein product is CASNTGGLTDTQYF. The complete variable domain, with remaining parts taken from reference TRBV9 and TRBJ2-3, reads DSGVTQTPKHLITATGQRVTLRCSPRSGDLSVYWYQQSLDQGLQFLIQYYNGEERAKGNILERFSAQQFPDLHSELNLSSLELGDSALYFCASNTGGLTDTQYFGPGTRLTVL.

The V call is TRBV5-1, the J call TRBJ2-7; TRBD1 might be the D (5 bases). This CDR3 has 13 residues. With 1 base removed from V and 6 bases from J, the gap between germline ends came to 11 bases. Germline lookup yields CDR1 SGHRS and CDR2 YFSETQ. For the CDR3, the DNA is TGCGCCAGCAGCTTGACAGGAATTGTCGAGCAGTACTTC. Translation: CASSLTGIVEQYF.

This clone showed up just once. The chain links TRBV7-6 to TRBJ2-7, with a tentative D call TRBD2 (6 bases). This CDR3 has 16 amino acids. The germline V gene encodes CDR1 SGHVS and CDR2 FNYEAQ. Trimming took off 0 bases at V and 6 bases at J, with 18 bases between the two ends. The CDR3 DNA reads as TGTGCCAGCAGCTTAGCGCTCCCTAGCGTAAAGGGCGAGCAGTACTTC. Its protein is CASSLALPSVKGEQYF.

The CDR3 loop is CASSFLGLAGASGEQFF. In DNA form, the CDR3 reads TGTGCCAGCAGCTTCCTTGGGCTAGCGGGAGCGTCCGGTGAGCAGTTCTTC. The rearrangement uses TRBV7-3 and TRBJ2-1; 10 bases map to TRBD2. The CDR3 has 17 amino acids. The V gene end was trimmed by 3 bases and the J gene end by 9 bases; junction bases not matched to a gene: 14. Germline CDR1 SGHTA, CDR2 FQGTGA.